These T cell receptor beta chains were read from a single sample in a study of cytomegalovirus exposure and HLA in healthy donors. The protocol was immunoSEQ multiplex PCR, while the TCRdb copy is restricted to in-frame clones and leaves out a portion. The sample has about 150,000 clones, 75% to 85% seen once. Material: PBMCs. These receptors were collected from a female donor in good health and CMV-seropositive. The CDR3 runs from the conserved cysteine through the conserved F or W. The order of the fields is V gene, J gene, D gene, CDR3 DNA, CDR3 protein. A D gene is named only where the DNA matches it firmly.

V: TRBV11-2; J: TRBJ1-5; D: -; DNA: TGTGCCAGCAGCTTAGGTTCAGGGAGGGGACATCAGCCCCAGCATTTT; CDR3: CASSLGSGRGHQPQHF
V: TRBV2; J: TRBJ2-2; D: TRBD1; DNA: TGTGCCAGCAGCGAGGGACAGAAGCTGAACACCGGGGAGCTGTTTTTT; CDR3: CASSEGQKLNTGELFF
V: TRBV4-2; J: TRBJ1-2; D: -; DNA: TGTGCCAGCAGCCAGTCTGAGACAGGCCGCTATGGCTACACCTTC; CDR3: CASSQSETGRYGYTF
V: TRBV11-1; J: TRBJ2-7; D: TRBD2; DNA: TGTGCCAGCAGCCAAGGGGGGACTAGAGACGAGCAGTACTTC; CDR3: CASSQGGTRDEQYF
V: TRBV29-1; J: TRBJ2-1; D: TRBD2; DNA: TGCAGCGTCCCAAGCGGGAGTAGCTTCTACAATGAGCAGTTCTTC; CDR3: CSVPSGSSFYNEQFF
V: TRBV5-1; J: TRBJ2-1; D: TRBD1; DNA: TGCGCCAGCAGCTTGGAAGGGACAGGGGGGTTCTCCTACAATGAGCAGTTCTTC; CDR3: CASSLEGTGGFSYNEQFF
V: TRBV6-5; J: TRBJ2-2; D: -; DNA: TGTGCCAGCTCTCCCCAGGGGTTGGCCGGGGAGCTGTTTTTT; CDR3: CASSPQGLAGELFF
V: TRBV5-1; J: TRBJ1-1; D: TRBD1; DNA: TGCGCCAGCAGCCCGGGACAGGGACCGAACACTGAAGCTTTCTTT; CDR3: CASSPGQGPNTEAFF
V: TRBV5-1; J: TRBJ2-1; D: TRBD2; DNA: TGCGCCAGCAGCTTACAGATTACTAGCGGGCGGCCTTTCAATGAGCAGTTCTTC; CDR3: CASSLQITSGRPFNEQFF
V: TRBV25-1; J: TRBJ2-7; D: -; DNA: TGTGCCAGCAGTGGAGGCTACGAGCAGTACTTC; CDR3: CASSGGYEQYF
V: TRBV10-3; J: TRBJ2-7; D: -; DNA: TGTGCCATCAGTGAGTCCGTCCTTACCTACGAGCAGTACTTC; CDR3: CAISESVLTYEQYF